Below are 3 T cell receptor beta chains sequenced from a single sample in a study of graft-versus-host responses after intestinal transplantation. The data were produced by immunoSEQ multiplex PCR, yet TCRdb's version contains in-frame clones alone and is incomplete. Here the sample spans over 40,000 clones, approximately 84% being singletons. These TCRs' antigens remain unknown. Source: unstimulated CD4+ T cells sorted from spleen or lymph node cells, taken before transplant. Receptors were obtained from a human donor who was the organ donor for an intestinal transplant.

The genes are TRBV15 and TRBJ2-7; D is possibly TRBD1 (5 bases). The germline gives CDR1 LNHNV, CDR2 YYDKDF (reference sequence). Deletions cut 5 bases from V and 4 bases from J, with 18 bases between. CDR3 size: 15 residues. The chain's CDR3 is CATSGVVAGAYEQYF. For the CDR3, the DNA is TGTGCCACCAGCGGCGTAGTAGCTGGGGCATACGAGCAGTACTTC.

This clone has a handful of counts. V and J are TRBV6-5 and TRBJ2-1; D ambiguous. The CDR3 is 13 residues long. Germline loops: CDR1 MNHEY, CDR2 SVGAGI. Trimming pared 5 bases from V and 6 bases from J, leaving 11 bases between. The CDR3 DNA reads TGTGCCAGCAGTCCGCCCCAACCCAATGAGCAGTTCTTC. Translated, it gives CASSPPQPNEQFF.

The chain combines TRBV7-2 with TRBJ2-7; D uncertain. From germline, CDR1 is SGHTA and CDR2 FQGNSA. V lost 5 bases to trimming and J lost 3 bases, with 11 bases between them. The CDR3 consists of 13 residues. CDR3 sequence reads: CASSRAARYEQYF. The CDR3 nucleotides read TGTGCCAGCAGCCGCGCGGCCCGCTACGAGCAGTACTTC.